This T cell receptor beta chain emerged from a study of shared clonotypes between healthy human individuals. General study points: Shared across four donors were 5% to 6% of the naive CD4 clonotypes. Estimated richness values were generally larger in naive subsets than in memory subsets.

Libraries were prepared by immunoSEQ multiplex PCR; TCRdb keeps only in-frame clonotypes and omits some of them. The data hold roughly 1,800,000 clones, with just under 95% observed a single time. This clone showed up just a few times. Its antigen is not known. V lost 6 bases and J 8 bases, leaving 13 bases between the germline ends. The germline CDR1 and CDR2 sequences are DFQATT and SNEGSKA (reference sequence). This CDR3 has 11 residues. Naive CD8 isolation took CD45RO-negative cells positively selected for CCR7 and excluded terminally differentiated effector memory CD45RA+ cells. The healthy adult donors were HIV-negative and reported no recent acute infections or vaccinations. Every contributor of samples was a Caucasian grown-up residing in Nashville, Tennessee.

Sequencing was done on a sample of naive CD8+ T cells sorted from blood. This rearrangement joins TRBV20-1 to TRBJ1-1; D is uncertain. The sequence was collected from a man aged 18 to 30 in good health. CDR3 amino acids: CSAHTVPEAFF. CDR3 nucleotide sequence: TGCAGTGCCCATACCGTGCCCGAAGCTTTCTTT.